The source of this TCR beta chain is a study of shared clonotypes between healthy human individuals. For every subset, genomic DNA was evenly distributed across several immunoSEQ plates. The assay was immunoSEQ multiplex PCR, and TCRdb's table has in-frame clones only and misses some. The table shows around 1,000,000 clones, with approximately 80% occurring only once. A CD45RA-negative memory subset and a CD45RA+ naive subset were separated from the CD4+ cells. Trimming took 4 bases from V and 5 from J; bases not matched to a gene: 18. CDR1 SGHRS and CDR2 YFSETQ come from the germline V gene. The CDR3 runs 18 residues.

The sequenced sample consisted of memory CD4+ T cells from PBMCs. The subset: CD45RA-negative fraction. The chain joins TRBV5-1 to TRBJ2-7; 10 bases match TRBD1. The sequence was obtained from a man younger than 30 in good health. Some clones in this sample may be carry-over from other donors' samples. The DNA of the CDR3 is TGCGCCAGCAGCCCTGGGACAGGGGCATGGGGGACATCGGACGAGCAGTACTTC. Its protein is CASSPGTGAWGTSDEQYF.